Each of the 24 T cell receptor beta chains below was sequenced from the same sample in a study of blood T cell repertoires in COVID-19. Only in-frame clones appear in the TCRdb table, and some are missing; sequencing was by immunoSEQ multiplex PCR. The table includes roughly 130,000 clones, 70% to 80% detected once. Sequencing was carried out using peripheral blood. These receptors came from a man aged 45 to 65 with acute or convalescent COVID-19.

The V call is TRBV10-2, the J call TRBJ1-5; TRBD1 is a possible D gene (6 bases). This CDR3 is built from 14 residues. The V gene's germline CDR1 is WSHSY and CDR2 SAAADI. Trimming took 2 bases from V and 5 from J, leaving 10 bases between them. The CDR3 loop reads CASSERGGYQPQHF. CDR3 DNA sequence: TGCGCCAGCAGTGAGAGGGGGGGGTATCAGCCCCAGCATTTT.

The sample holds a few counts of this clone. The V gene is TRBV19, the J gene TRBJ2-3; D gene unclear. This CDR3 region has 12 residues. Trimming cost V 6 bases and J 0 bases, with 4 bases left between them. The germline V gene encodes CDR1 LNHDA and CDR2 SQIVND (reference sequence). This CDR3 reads CASRSSTDTQYF. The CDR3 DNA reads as TGTGCCAGTAGGTCAAGCACAGATACGCAGTATTTT.

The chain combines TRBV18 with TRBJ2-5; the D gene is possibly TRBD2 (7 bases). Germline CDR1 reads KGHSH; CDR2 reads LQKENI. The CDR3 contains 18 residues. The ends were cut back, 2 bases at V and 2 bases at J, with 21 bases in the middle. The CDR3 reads CASSPIEATGGLQETQYF. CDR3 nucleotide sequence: TGTGCCAGCTCACCAATCGAGGCGACGGGGGGCCTTCAAGAGACCCAGTACTTC.

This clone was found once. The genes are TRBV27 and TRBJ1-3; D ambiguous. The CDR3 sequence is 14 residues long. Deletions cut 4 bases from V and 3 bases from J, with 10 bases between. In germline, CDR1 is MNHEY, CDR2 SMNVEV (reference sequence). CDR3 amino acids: CASSSRLGGNTIYF. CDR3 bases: TGTGCCAGCAGTTCCAGGTTAGGTGGAAACACCATATATTTT.

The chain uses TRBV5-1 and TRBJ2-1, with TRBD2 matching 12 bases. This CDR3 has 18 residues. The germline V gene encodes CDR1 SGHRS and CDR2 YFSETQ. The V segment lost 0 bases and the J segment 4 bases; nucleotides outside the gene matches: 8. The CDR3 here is CASSLVLAGGNFYNEQFF. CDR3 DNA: TGCGCCAGCAGCTTGGTACTAGCGGGGGGAAACTTTTACAATGAGCAGTTCTTC.

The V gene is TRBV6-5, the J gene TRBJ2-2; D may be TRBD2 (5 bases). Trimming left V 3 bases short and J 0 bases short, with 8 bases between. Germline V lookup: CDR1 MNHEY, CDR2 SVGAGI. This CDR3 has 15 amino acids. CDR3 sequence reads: CASSYEGANTGELFF. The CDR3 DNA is TGTGCCAGCAGTTATGAGGGCGCGAACACCGGGGAGCTGTTTTTT.

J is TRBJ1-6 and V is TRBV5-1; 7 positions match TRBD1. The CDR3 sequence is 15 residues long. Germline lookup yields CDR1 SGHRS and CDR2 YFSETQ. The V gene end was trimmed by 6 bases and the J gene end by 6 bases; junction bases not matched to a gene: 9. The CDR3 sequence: CASTPETGTNSPLHF. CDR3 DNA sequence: TGCGCCAGCACCCCTGAGACAGGGACTAATTCACCCCTCCACTTT. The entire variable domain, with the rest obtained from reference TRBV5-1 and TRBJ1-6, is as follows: KAGVTQTPRYLIKTRGQQVTLSCSPISGHRSVSWYQQTPGQGLQFLFEYFSETQRNKGNFPGRFSGRQFSNSRSEMNVSTLELGDSALYLCASTPETGTNSPLHFGNGTRLTVT.

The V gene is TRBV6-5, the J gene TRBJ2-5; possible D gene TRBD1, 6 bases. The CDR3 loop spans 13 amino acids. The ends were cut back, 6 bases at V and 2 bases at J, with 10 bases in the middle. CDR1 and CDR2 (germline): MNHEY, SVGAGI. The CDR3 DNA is TGTGCCAGCAGGGCGACAGGTCAAGAGACCCAGTACTTC. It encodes CASRATGQETQYF.

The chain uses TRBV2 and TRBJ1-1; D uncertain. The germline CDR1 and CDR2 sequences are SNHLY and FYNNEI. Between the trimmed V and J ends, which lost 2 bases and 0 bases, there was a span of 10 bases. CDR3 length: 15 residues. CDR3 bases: TGTGCCAGCAGTGAATTAGAGGGAGTGAACACTGAAGCTTTCTTT. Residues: CASSELEGVNTEAFF.

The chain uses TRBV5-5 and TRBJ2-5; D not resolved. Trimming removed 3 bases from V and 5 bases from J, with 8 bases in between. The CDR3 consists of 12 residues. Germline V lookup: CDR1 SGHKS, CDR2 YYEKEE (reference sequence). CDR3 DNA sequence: TGTGCCAGCAGCTCTACTTCGGAGACCCAGTACTTC. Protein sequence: CASSSTSETQYF.

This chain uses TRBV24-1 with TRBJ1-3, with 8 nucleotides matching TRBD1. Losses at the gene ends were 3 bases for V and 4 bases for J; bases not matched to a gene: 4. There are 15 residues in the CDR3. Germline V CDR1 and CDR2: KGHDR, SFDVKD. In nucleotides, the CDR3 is TGTGCCACCAGTGATACAGGGGGAAGCGGAAACACCATATATTTT. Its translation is CATSDTGGSGNTIYF.

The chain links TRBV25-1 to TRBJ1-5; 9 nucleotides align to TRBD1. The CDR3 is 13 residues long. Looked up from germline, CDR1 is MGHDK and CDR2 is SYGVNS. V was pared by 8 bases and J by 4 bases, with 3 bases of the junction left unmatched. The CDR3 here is CASRGTGNQPQHF. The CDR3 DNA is TGTGCCAGCCGCGGGACAGGGAATCAGCCCCAGCATTTT.

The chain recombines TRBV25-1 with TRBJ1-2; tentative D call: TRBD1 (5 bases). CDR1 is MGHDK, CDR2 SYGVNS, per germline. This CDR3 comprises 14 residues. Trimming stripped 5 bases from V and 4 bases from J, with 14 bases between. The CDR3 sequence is CASSPAGQLYGYTF. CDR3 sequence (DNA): TGTGCCAGCAGTCCCGCCGGACAACTCTATGGCTACACCTTC.

CDR3 amino acids: CASSEAAGGLNNEQFF. CDR3 DNA sequence: TGTGCCAGCAGTGAAGCGGCGGGGGGGCTCAACAATGAGCAGTTCTTC. V is TRBV2 and J is TRBJ2-1; TRBD2 agrees at 9 bases. V lost 0 bases to trimming and J lost 5 bases; unmatched junction nucleotides: 5. This CDR3 spans 16 amino acids. Germline V gene lookup returns CDR1 SNHLY and CDR2 FYNNEI. Full variable domain (rest looked up from reference TRBV2 and TRBJ2-1): EPEVTQTPSHQVTQMGQEVILRCVPISNHLYFYWYRQILGQKVEFLVSFYNNEISEKSEIFDDQFSVERPDGSNFTLKIRSTKLEDSAMYFCASSEAAGGLNNEQFFGPGTRLTVL.

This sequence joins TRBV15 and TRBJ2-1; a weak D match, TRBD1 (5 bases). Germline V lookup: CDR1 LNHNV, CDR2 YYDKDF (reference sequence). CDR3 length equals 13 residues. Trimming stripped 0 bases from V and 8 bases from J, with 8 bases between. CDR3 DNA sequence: TGTGCCACCAGCAGAGATCTAGGGGATGAGCAGTTCTTC. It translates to CATSRDLGDEQFF. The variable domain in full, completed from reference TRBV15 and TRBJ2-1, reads DAMVIQNPRYQVTQFGKPVTLSCSQTLNHNVMYWYQQKSSQAPKLLFHYYDKDFNNEADTPDNFQSRRPNTSFCFLDIRSPGLGDTAMYLCATSRDLGDEQFFGPGTRLTVL.

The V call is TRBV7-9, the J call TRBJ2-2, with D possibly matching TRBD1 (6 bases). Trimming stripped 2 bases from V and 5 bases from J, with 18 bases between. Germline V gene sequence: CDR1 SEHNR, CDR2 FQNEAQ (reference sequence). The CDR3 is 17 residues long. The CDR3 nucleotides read TGTGCCAGCAGCTTACTACGGGCAGGGGTTAAAACCGGGGAGCTGTTTTTT. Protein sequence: CASSLLRAGVKTGELFF.

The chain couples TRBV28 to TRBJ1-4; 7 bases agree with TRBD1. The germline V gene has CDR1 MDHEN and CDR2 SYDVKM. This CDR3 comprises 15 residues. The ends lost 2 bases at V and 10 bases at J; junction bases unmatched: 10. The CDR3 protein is CASSLTDRDRVKLFF. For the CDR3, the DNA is TGTGCCAGCAGTTTAACTGACAGGGATCGGGTAAAACTGTTTTTT.

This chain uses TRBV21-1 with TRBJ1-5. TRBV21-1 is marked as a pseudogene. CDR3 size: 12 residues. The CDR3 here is CASSNPVQPQHF. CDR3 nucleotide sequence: TGTGCCAGCAGCAACCCCGTTCAGCCCCAGCATTTT.

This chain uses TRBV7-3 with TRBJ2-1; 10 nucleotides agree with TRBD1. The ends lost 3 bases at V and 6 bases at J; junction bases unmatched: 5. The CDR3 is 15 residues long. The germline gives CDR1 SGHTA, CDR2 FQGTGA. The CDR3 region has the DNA TGTGCCAGCAGCTTGGGACAGGGGTCGGGCAATGAGCAGTTCTTC. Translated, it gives CASSLGQGSGNEQFF.

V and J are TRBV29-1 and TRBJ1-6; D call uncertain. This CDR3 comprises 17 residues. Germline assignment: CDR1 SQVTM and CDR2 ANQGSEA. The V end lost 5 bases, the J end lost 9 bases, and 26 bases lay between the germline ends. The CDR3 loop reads CSVSPCMWEAPFSPLHF. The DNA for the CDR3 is TGCAGCGTTTCTCCCTGTATGTGGGAGGCTCCTTTTTCACCCCTCCACTTT.

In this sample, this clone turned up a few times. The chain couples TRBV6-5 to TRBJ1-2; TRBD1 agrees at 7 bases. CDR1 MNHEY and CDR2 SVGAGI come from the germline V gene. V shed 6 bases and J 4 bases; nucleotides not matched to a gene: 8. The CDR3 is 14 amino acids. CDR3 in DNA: TGTGCCAGCAGCGGGACAGTTTCTTTCTATGGCTACACCTTC. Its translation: CASSGTVSFYGYTF.

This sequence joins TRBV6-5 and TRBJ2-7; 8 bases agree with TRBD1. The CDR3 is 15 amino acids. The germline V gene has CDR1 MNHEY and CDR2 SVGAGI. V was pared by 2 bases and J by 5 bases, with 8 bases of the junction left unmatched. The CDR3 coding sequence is TGTGCCAGCAGTTACCTTGGACAGGGCGAGAACGAGCAGTACTTC. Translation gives CASSYLGQGENEQYF.

CDR3 sequence reads: CASSLDSIRTGELFF. CDR3 DNA sequence: TGCGCCAGCAGCCTAGACAGTATCCGGACCGGGGAGCTGTTTTTT. The V call is TRBV5-1, the J call TRBJ2-2, with D maybe TRBD1 (5 bases). Trimming removed 4 bases at V and 5 bases at J, with 15 bases between. The V gene's germline CDR1 is SGHRS and CDR2 YFSETQ. The CDR3 extends over 15 amino acids.

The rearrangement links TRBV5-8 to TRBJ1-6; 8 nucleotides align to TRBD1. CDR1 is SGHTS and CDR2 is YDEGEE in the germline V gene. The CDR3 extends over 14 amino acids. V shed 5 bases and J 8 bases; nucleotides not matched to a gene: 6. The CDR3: CASRAGQDDSPLHF. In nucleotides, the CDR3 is TGTGCCAGCAGGGCGGGACAGGATGATTCACCCCTCCACTTT.